Reported below is one T cell receptor (beta chain). Its target is not known. A much larger clone sits a single nucleotide away, making a read error possible. These data belong to a study of blood T cells in healthy people across ages. Together with a sample-barcoded 5' primer, a J-beta primer mix was included in a second PCR lasting roughly 6 to 12 cycles. A single record per CDR3 protein comes from TCRdb applying MiXCR to the 5' RACE reads. The data contain about 640,000 distinct CDR3 sequences, approximately 40% of them singletons. V was shortened by 7 bases and J by 7 bases, with 17 bases between the two germline ends. The CDR3 covers 13 residues. Study-wide findings and caveats: Unsorted PBMCs blocked a conclusive comparison of naive and antigen-experienced cells. Diversity estimated from one million T cells was considered an underestimate.

Material: blood. This rearrangement joins TRBV12-3 or TRBV12-4 to TRBJ2-7; D gene ambiguous. The source is a man aged 80 or over in good health. The CDR3 here is CASTYGQNNEQYF. The CDR3 region has the DNA TGTGCCAGCACCTATGGGCAGAACAATGAGCAGTACTTC.